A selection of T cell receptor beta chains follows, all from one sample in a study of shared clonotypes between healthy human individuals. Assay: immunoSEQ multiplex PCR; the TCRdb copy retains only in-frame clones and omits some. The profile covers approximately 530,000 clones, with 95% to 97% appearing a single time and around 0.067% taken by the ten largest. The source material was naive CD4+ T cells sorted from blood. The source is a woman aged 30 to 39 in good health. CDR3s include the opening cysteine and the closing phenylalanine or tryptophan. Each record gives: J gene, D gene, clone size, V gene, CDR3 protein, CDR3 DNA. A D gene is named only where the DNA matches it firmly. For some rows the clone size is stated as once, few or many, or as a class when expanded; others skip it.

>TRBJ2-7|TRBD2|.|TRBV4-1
CASSHSPGLVYEQYF
TGCGCCAGCAGCCATTCCCCGGGACTAGTCTACGAGCAGTACTTC
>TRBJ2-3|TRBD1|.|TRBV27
CASSLDRGTDTQYF
TGTGCCAGCAGTTTGGACAGGGGAACAGATACGCAGTATTTT
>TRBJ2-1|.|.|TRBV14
CASSQDLVLNEQFF
TGTGCCAGCAGCCAAGACCTAGTCTTGAATGAGCAGTTCTTC
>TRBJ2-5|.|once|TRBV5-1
CASSLGGDGETQYF
TGCGCCAGCAGCTTGGGAGGGGACGGAGAGACCCAGTACTTC
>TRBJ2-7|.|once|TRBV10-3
CAISWGGGPSSHEQYF
TGTGCCATCAGTTGGGGGGGCGGTCCCTCCAGCCACGAGCAGTACTTC
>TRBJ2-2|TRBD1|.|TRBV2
CASSVQGGINTGELFF
TGTGCCAGCAGTGTACAAGGGGGCATAAATACCGGGGAGCTGTTTTTT
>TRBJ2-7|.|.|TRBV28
CASSSSVYEQYF
TGTGCCAGCAGTTCCAGTGTTTACGAGCAGTACTTC
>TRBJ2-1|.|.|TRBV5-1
CASSLGASYDNEQFF
TGCGCCAGCAGCTTGGGCGCTAGCTATGACAATGAGCAGTTCTTC
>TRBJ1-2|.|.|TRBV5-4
CASSLDLLSGYTF
TGTGCCAGCAGCTTGGACCTTCTATCCGGCTACACCTTC
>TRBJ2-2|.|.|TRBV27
CASSFYGRNTGELFF
TGTGCCAGCAGTTTTTACGGGAGGAACACCGGGGAGCTGTTTTTT
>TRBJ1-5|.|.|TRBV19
CASSIEAGNQPQHF
TGTGCCAGTAGTATAGAGGCAGGGAATCAGCCCCAGCATTTT
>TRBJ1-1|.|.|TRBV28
CASSSPQGWGTEAFF
TGTGCCAGCAGTTCTCCACAGGGCTGGGGCACTGAAGCTTTCTTT
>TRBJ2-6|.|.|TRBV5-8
CASSFGQISSGANVLTF
TGTGCCAGCAGCTTCGGCCAAATTAGCTCTGGGGCCAACGTCCTGACTTTC
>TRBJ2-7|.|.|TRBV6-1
CASSFRAEYEQYF
TGTGCCAGCAGTTTCAGGGCAGAGTACGAGCAGTACTTC
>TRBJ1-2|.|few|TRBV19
CASSRTPYGYTF
TGTGCCAGTAGTAGGACGCCCTATGGCTACACCTTC
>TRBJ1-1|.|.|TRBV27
CASSYRPQGFTEAFF
TGTGCCAGCAGTTACAGGCCACAGGGTTTTACTGAAGCTTTCTTT
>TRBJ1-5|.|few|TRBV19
CASSPAQLEQPQHF
TGTGCCAGTAGCCCTGCACAGCTGGAGCAGCCCCAGCATTTT
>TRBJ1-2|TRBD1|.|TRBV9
CASSGRQGSYGYTF
TGTGCCAGCAGCGGACGACAGGGTTCGTATGGCTACACCTTC
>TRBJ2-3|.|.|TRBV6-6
CASSYSGGASTDTQYF
TGTGCCAGCAGTTACTCGGGGGGGGCAAGCACAGATACGCAGTATTTT
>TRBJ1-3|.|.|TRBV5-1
CASSPSGGPGNTIYF
TGCGCCAGCAGCCCCTCCGGGGGGCCTGGAAACACCATATATTTT
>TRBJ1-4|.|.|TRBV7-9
CASSTPLNLANEKLFF
TGTGCCAGCAGCACCCCCTTAAATCTAGCTAATGAAAAACTGTTTTTT
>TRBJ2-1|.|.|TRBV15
CATSRAVFTSDEQFF
TGTGCCACCAGCAGAGCTGTCTTTACGAGCGATGAGCAGTTCTTC
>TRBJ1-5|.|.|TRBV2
CASLVNRGNQPQHF
TGTGCCAGCCTGGTCAACAGGGGCAATCAGCCCCAGCATTTT
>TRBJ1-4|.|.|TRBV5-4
CASSYSGLGGEKLFF
TGTGCCAGCAGCTATTCCGGCCTCGGAGGTGAAAAACTGTTTTTT
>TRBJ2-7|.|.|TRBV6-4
CASSDSPYEQYF
TGTGCCAGCAGTGACTCACCCTACGAGCAGTACTTC
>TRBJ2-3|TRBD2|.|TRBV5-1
CASSQPLAGQDTQYF
TGCGCCAGCAGCCAACCACTAGCGGGGCAAGATACGCAGTATTTT
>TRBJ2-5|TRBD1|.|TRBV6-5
CASSYNTGAKTQYF
TGTGCCAGCAGTTACAATACAGGGGCAAAGACCCAGTACTTC
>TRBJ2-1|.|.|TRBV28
CASSLDPVADNEQFF
TGTGCCAGCAGTTTGGACCCTGTAGCGGACAATGAGCAGTTCTTC
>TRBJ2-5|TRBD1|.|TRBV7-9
CASSLEGQTDF
TGTGCCAGCAGCTTAGAGGGACAGACGGACTTC
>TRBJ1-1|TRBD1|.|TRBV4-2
CASSQAGQGVTEAFF
TGTGCCAGCAGCCAAGCGGGACAGGGGGTGACTGAAGCTTTCTTT
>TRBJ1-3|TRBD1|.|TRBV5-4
CASSFGDRDQNTIYF
TGTGCCAGCAGCTTCGGAGACAGGGACCAAAACACCATATATTTT
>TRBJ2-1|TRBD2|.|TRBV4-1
CASSQAGDYSHNEQFF
TGCGCCAGCAGCCAAGCCGGGGACTACTCTCACAATGAGCAGTTCTTC
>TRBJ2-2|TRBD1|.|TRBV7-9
CASSGQGNTGELFF
TGTGCCAGCAGCGGACAGGGTAACACCGGGGAGCTGTTTTTT
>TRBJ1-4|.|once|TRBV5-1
CASSYRDTNEKLFF
TGCGCCAGCAGCTACCGGGACACTAATGAAAAACTGTTTTTT
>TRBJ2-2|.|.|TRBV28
CASSIREHTGELFF
TGTGCCAGCAGTATTCGCGAGCACACCGGGGAGCTGTTTTTT
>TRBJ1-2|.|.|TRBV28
CASSLWRVGGYTF
TGTGCCAGCAGTTTATGGCGGGTTGGCGGCTACACCTTC
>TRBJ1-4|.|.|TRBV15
CATSRDRAANEKLFF
TGTGCCACCAGCAGAGATCGGGCAGCAAATGAAAAACTGTTTTTT
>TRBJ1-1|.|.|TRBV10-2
CASILPRGANTEAFF
TGCGCCAGCATCTTGCCAAGGGGAGCTAACACTGAAGCTTTCTTT
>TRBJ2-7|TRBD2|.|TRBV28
CASGLAGLYEQYF
TGTGCCAGCGGACTAGCGGGCCTCTACGAGCAGTACTTC
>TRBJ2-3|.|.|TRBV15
CATSGAGAGTQADTQYF
TGTGCCACCAGCGGGGCCGGTGCGGGAACTCAAGCAGATACGCAGTATTTT
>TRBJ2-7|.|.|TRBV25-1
CASSPQAGRGNYEQYF
TGTGCCAGCAGCCCTCAGGCGGGACGGGGGAACTACGAGCAGTACTTC
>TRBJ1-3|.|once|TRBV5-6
CASSLGPISGSGNTIYF
TGTGCCAGCAGCTTGGGGCCCATCTCTGGGTCTGGAAACACCATATATTTT
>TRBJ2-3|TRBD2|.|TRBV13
CASSPPGLADTDTQYF
TGTGCCAGCAGCCCTCCGGGACTAGCGGACACAGATACGCAGTATTTT
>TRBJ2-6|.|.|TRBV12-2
CASRLAGSGANVLTF
TGTGCAAGTCGCTTAGCGGGCTCTGGGGCCAACGTCCTGACTTTC
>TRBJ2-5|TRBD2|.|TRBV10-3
CAISDSGTSGQETQYF
TGTGCCATCAGTGACTCCGGGACTAGCGGACAAGAGACCCAGTACTTC
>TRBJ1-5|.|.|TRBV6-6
CASSQRQSNQPQHF
TGTGCCAGCAGCCAGCGACAAAGCAATCAGCCCCAGCATTTT